This T cell receptor beta chain was retrieved from a study of shared clonotypes between healthy human individuals. Healthy HIV-negative adults without recent acute infections or vaccinations served as donors. Findings and limits, study-wide: A small donor pool kept down the genetic and exposure-history diversity that was represented.

On this clone itself: Its antigen is currently unknown.

Assay used: immunoSEQ multiplex PCR; TCRdb lists only in-frame clones, some missing. The table records 450,000 to 500,000 clones, 70% to 80% of them present only once. V lost 2 bases and J lost 0, with 7 bases in between. This CDR3 has 14 amino acids. The V gene's germline CDR1 is ENHRY and CDR2 SYGVKD. J is TRBJ1-1 and V is TRBV10-3, with D possibly matching TRBD1 (6 bases). Sequenced: PBMCs. This TCR derives from a woman aged 40 to 50 in good health. Some clones in this sample may be carry-over from other donors' samples. DNA of the CDR3: TGTGCCATCAGTGAGGGGACATTGAACACTGAAGCTTTCTTT. It encodes CAISEGTLNTEAFF.